This TCR beta chain was captured by sequencing in a study of cytomegalovirus exposure and HLA in healthy donors. Study findings and constraints: Reported results showed that the classifier diagnosed cytomegalovirus status with high specificity and sensitivity.

As to this clone: No antigen is known for it.

The study ran its PCR with 60 Vbeta and 13 Jbeta primers. This table comes from immunoSEQ multiplex PCR, and its TCRdb copy is limited to in-frame clones, with some not included. The sample lists 210,000 or so clones, 60% to 80% occurring once. This CDR3 is built from 15 residues. V was trimmed by 4 bases and J by 2 bases, leaving 15 bases between them. This TCR derives from a man between 18 and 35 years old in good health and CMV-seronegative. The sequenced sample was PBMCs. V usage is TRBV23-1 and J usage is TRBJ2-7, with a tentative D call TRBD2 (6 bases). TRBV23-1 is known as an ORF, though its function is uncertain. The CDR3 reads CASSRISGLPYEQYF. The CDR3 DNA reads TGCGCCAGCAGTCGAATTAGCGGCTTACCCTACGAGCAGTACTTC.